The 26 T cell receptor beta chains listed next were all sequenced from one sample in a study of blood T cell repertoires in COVID-19. Sequencing used immunoSEQ multiplex PCR; TCRdb keeps in-frame clones, though not all of them. Seen here are tens of thousands of clones, 90% to 95% observed once, and the top ten hold around a tenth. Material for sequencing was peripheral blood. All receptors come from a woman older than 75 with acute or convalescent COVID-19.

The rearrangement joins TRBV10-3 to TRBJ2-1, with 8 bases matching TRBD1. Germline V gives CDR1 ENHRY, CDR2 SYGVKD. CDR3 length: 13 residues. Losses at the gene ends were 5 bases for V and 9 bases for J; bases not matched to a gene: 6. CDR3 DNA sequence: TGTGCCATCAGTCTGACAGGGGACGTTGAGCAGTTCTTC. Residues: CAISLTGDVEQFF.

The rearrangement uses TRBV11-2 and TRBJ2-1, with 8 bases matching TRBD2. The V segment lost 1 base and the J segment 3 bases; nucleotides outside the gene matches: 5. Germline V gives CDR1 SGHAT, CDR2 FQNNGV. The CDR3 extends over 16 amino acids. CDR3 sequence (DNA): TGTGCCAGCAGCTTAGGGGCGGGAGGCCTCTACAATGAGCAGTTCTTC. Amino acid sequence: CASSLGAGGLYNEQFF.

The CDR3 protein is CASSLGGMASGNTIYF. CDR3 coding DNA: TGTGCCAGCAGTTTGGGAGGAATGGCCTCTGGAAACACCATATATTTT. This chain joins TRBV28 and TRBJ1-3; D not resolved. The germline V and J ends were trimmed by 3 bases and 0 bases, with 12 bases remaining between them. The CDR3 consists of 16 residues. The V gene's germline CDR1 is MDHEN and CDR2 SYDVKM.

J is TRBJ2-5 and V is TRBV12-3 or TRBV12-4; D is uncertain. The CDR3 runs to 12 residues. V lost 3 bases to trimming and J lost 5 bases, with 7 bases between them. In DNA form, the CDR3 reads TGTGCCAGCAGTTTCGGTCCTGAGACCCAGTACTTC. Protein product: CASSFGPETQYF.

V usage is TRBV27 and J usage is TRBJ1-2; weak D call: TRBD1 (6 bases). Per germline, CDR1 MNHEY and CDR2 SMNVEV (reference sequence). The CDR3 length is 15 residues. Deletions cut 5 bases from V and 4 bases from J, with 17 bases between. The CDR3 is CASSDPGGGSYGYTF. The CDR3 DNA reads TGTGCCAGCAGTGACCCGGGGGGCGGTAGCTATGGCTACACCTTC.

This clone was recorded only once. The CDR3 ends on some other residue instead of the conserved phenylalanine or tryptophan, so this is likely a read error. The DNA is omitted, as the CDR3 cannot be located on it reliably, and the CDR3 follows TCRdb's listing. The V call is TRBV20-1, the J call TRBJ1-1; the D call of TRBD1 is as the table states it, not checked on the DNA. The length of the CDR3 is 10 amino acids, counting both ends. Per the germline V gene, CDR1 is DFQATT and CDR2 is SNEGSKA (reference sequence). This chain's CDR3 is CSARDGAQGS.

The gene calls are TRBV6-2 or TRBV6-3 and TRBJ2-1; 7 positions match TRBD2. Germline CDR1 and CDR2: MNHEY and SVGEGT. The CDR3 consists of 15 residues. The V gene end was trimmed by 5 bases and the J gene end by 4 bases; junction bases not matched to a gene: 8. As DNA, the CDR3 is TGTGCCAGCAGTCGCCTCTTGCGGGAGTACAATGAGCAGTTCTTC. This gives the protein CASSRLLREYNEQFF.

This chain links TRBV7-9 with TRBJ2-1, with D perhaps TRBD1 (6 bases). This CDR3 has 14 amino acids. CDR1 and CDR2 (germline): SEHNR, FQNEAQ (reference sequence). Trimming took 5 bases from V and 7 from J, leaving 15 bases between them. CDR3 in DNA: TGTGCCAGCAGCCTCACCCTGGGGGCAAATGAGCAGTTCTTC. It is translated as CASSLTLGANEQFF.

The V and J genes are TRBV27 and TRBJ2-2; 7 nucleotides align to TRBD2. The CDR3 is 16 residues long. Germline CDR1 MNHEY, CDR2 SMNVEV (reference sequence). Unmatched junction bases numbered 10, after V lost 1 base and J lost 8 bases. CDR3 nucleotide sequence: TGTGCCAGCAGTTTATTGACTAGCCCCGCCGCTGGGGAGCTGTTTTTT. Protein: CASSLLTSPAAGELFF.

This chain links TRBV18 with TRBJ1-3; perhaps TRBD1 as D (6 bases). The CDR3 is 17 residues long. Germline CDR1 is KGHSH and CDR2 is LQKENI. Trimming pared 2 bases from V and 0 bases from J, leaving 14 bases between. The chain's CDR3 is CASSPNTGTPSGNTIYF. CDR3 sequence (DNA): TGTGCCAGCTCACCAAATACAGGGACACCCTCTGGAAACACCATATATTTT.

This clone was seen just once. The genes are TRBV5-1 and TRBJ2-3; TRBD2 agrees at 11 bases. With 0 bases clipped from V and 5 bases from J, the junction kept 14 bases outside the gene matches. CDR3 size: 19 residues. Germline V gene data show CDR1 as SGHRS and CDR2 as YFSETQ. CDR3 sequence: CASSLGEATSGSSGDTQYF. The CDR3 nucleotides read TGCGCCAGCAGCTTGGGTGAAGCTACTAGCGGGAGTTCCGGAGATACGCAGTATTTT.

The chain couples TRBV6-5 to TRBJ1-2, with 7 bases that match TRBD1. The junction had 13 bases not matched to a gene; V was cut back by 7 bases and J by 8 bases. The germline CDR1 and CDR2 sequences are MNHEY and SVGAGI. CDR3 length: 14 residues. Here the CDR3 DNA reads TGTGCCAGCACCTTACGGGAGGGGGCGCAAGGCTACACCTTC. Protein product: CASTLREGAQGYTF.

The V gene is TRBV5-1, the J gene TRBJ1-2, with D tentatively TRBD1 (6 bases). V lost 1 base and J lost 5, with 15 bases in between. Germline assignment: CDR1 SGHRS and CDR2 YFSETQ. This CDR3 is built from 15 residues. The CDR3 region is CASSLSQGMGYGYTF. Written as DNA, the CDR3 is TGCGCCAGCAGCTTGTCCCAGGGGATGGGGTATGGCTACACCTTC. Using reference TRBV5-1 and TRBJ1-2 for the parts outside the CDR3, the full variable domain is KAGVTQTPRYLIKTRGQQVTLSCSPISGHRSVSWYQQTPGQGLQFLFEYFSETQRNKGNFPGRFSGRQFSNSRSEMNVSTLELGDSALYLCASSLSQGMGYGYTFGSGTRLTVV.

The chain couples TRBV7-2 to TRBJ2-7; the D gene is possibly TRBD2 (6 bases). Trimming shortened V by 0 bases and J by 0 bases, and 9 bases separated the two germline ends. The CDR3 is 15 amino acids. The V gene's germline CDR1 is SGHTA and CDR2 FQGNSA. DNA of the CDR3: TGTGCCAGCAGCTTAGCAGTGGGGGGCTCCTACGAGCAGTACTTC. Its protein product is CASSLAVGGSYEQYF.

The chain joins TRBV20-1 to TRBJ2-7; perhaps TRBD2 as D (7 bases). Germline V gene sequence: CDR1 DFQATT, CDR2 SNEGSKA (reference sequence). The V end lost 5 bases, the J end lost 0 bases, and 20 bases lay between the germline ends. This CDR3 spans 16 amino acids. CDR3 in amino acids: CSACGGGWGASYEQYF. The CDR3 bases are TGCAGTGCTTGTGGGGGGGGCTGGGGGGCCTCCTACGAGCAGTACTTC.

V and J are TRBV19 and TRBJ2-4; 7 bases agree with TRBD2. V lost 0 bases to trimming and J lost 2 bases; unmatched junction nucleotides: 13. Germline CDR1 and CDR2: LNHDA and SQIVND (reference sequence). The CDR3 contains 19 residues. The DNA for the CDR3 is TGTGCCAGTAGTATAGAGGGGGGGACGACAACGGTAACCAAAAACATTCAGTACTTC. Its translation is CASSIEGGTTTVTKNIQYF.

The chain links TRBV5-8 to TRBJ2-2; 9 bases align to TRBD2. Germline trimming cut 3 bases from V and 6 bases from J; bases unmatched to any gene: 15. Germline V gene data show CDR1 as SGHTS and CDR2 as YDEGEE. The CDR3 totals 18 residues. The DNA for the CDR3 is TGTGCCAGCAGCTCAAAAAAATCTAGCGGGATGGGCTCCGGGGAGCTGTTTTTT. Amino acids: CASSSKKSSGMGSGELFF.

This chain uses TRBV6-6 with TRBJ2-7; maybe TRBD2 (5 bases). CDR1 is MNHNY and CDR2 is SVGAGI in the germline V gene (reference sequence). There are 15 residues in the CDR3. V lost 7 bases and J lost 2, with 18 bases in between. DNA for the CDR3: TGTGCCAGCACCATAGGATTTAGAGGGCCCTACGAGCAGTACTTC. Its protein product is CASTIGFRGPYEQYF.

The chain combines TRBV11-2 with TRBJ1-2; D is unresolved. V was trimmed by 5 bases and J by 7 bases, leaving 8 bases between them. CDR3 size: 11 residues. Germline CDR1 and CDR2: SGHAT and FQNNGV. CDR3 coding DNA: TGTGCCAGCAGCCTGGAGGGTGGCTACACCTTC. Protein: CASSLEGGYTF.

This clone was counted a single time. V is TRBV7-9 and J is TRBJ2-3; TRBD2 is a possible D gene (6 bases). The CDR3 length is 15 residues. The V end was cut by 1 base, the J end by 4 bases, with 12 bases between. Germline loops: CDR1 SEHNR, CDR2 FQNEAQ (reference sequence). Written as DNA, the CDR3 is TGTGCCAGCAGCTTAGGGGGGAGGATGGCAGATACGCAGTATTTT. Its protein product is CASSLGGRMADTQYF. Looking up the rest from reference TRBV7-9 and TRBJ2-3 gives the full variable domain: DTGVSQNPRHKITKRGQNVTFRCDPISEHNRLYWYRQTLGQGPEFLTYFQNEAQLEKSRLLSDRFSAERPKGSFSTLEIQRTEQGDSAMYLCASSLGGRMADTQYFGPGTRLTVL.

V and J are TRBV18 and TRBJ1-2; TRBD1 might be the D (6 bases). Germline CDR1 KGHSH, CDR2 LQKENI. The CDR3 is made up of 16 amino acids. Trimming pared 3 bases from V and 7 bases from J, leaving 21 bases between. The CDR3 loop reads CASSPGATGGLGGYTF. Written as DNA, the CDR3 is TGTGCCAGCTCACCGGGCGCCACCGGGGGGCTGGGTGGCTACACCTTC.

This clone was recorded only once. The J gene is TRBJ2-5, the V gene TRBV10-3, with 9 bases aligning to TRBD1. Germline V gene lookup returns CDR1 ENHRY and CDR2 SYGVKD. The J segment lost 5 bases and the V segment lost 10 bases, leaving 11 bases of the junction unmatched. The CDR3 length is 14 residues. The CDR3 DNA is TGTGCCACCGTACCGGGACAGGGCCATGAGACCCAGTACTTC. It specifies CATVPGQGHETQYF.

This chain joins TRBV11-2 and TRBJ2-3, with a possible D match to TRBD2 (5 bases). The CDR3 spans 16 residues. Germline V gives CDR1 SGHAT, CDR2 FQNNGV. V shed 0 bases and J shed 3 bases, with 13 bases lying between them. In DNA, the CDR3 is TGTGCCAGCAGCTTAGAGGGCTACAGCGGAACAGATACGCAGTATTTT. Translating gives CASSLEGYSGTDTQYF. The variable domain in full, completed from reference TRBV11-2 and TRBJ2-3, reads EAGVAQSPRYKIIEKRQSVAFWCNPISGHATLYWYQQILGQGPKLLIQFQNNGVVDDSQLPKDRFSAERLKGVDSTLKIQPAKLEDSAVYLCASSLEGYSGTDTQYFGPGTRLTVL.

The V and J genes are TRBV7-9 and TRBJ2-3, with 9 bases matching TRBD2. Germline V gene sequence: CDR1 SEHNR, CDR2 FQNEAQ (reference sequence). The CDR3 runs to 16 residues. V gave up 2 bases and J gave up 9 bases; unmatched junction bases: 12. Written as DNA, the CDR3 is TGTGCCAGCAGCTTAAGCCTGGCTAGCGGGACGAGCACGCAGTATTTT. Protein: CASSLSLASGTSTQYF.

This clone was recorded a few times. The chain carries TRBV2 and TRBJ1-2; D is unclear. There are 9 residues in the CDR3. The germline V gene has CDR1 SNHLY and CDR2 FYNNEI. V shed 7 bases and J shed 8 bases, with 5 bases lying between them. The DNA of the CDR3 is TGTGCCAGCATGGGCGGCTACACCTTC. Translation gives CASMGGYTF.

This chain connects TRBV5-4 to TRBJ2-7; a weak D match, TRBD2 (6 bases). V was clipped by 4 bases and J by 3 bases, with 20 bases between them. The CDR3 has 16 residues. Germline CDR1 and CDR2: SGHNT and YYREEE (reference sequence). DNA for the CDR3: TGTGCCAGCAGCACTGACGTGGGAGGTAGACACTACGAGCAGTACTTC. This codes for CASSTDVGGRHYEQYF.